This T cell receptor (beta chain) is drawn from a study of beta chain features in type 1 diabetes. Isolated RNA was reverse transcribed in full, so expressed TCRB transcripts were sequenced. The method was immunoSEQ multiplex PCR; TCRdb's version includes in-frame clones alone and lacks a portion of them. The table shows around 500,000 clones, with approximately 31% occurring only once. In germline, CDR1 is SNHLY, CDR2 FYNNEI. Trimming removed 1 base from V and 5 bases from J, with 5 bases in between. This CDR3 contains 12 residues. Sample: naive CD4+ T cells from blood. V is TRBV2 and J is TRBJ2-5; possibly TRBD2 for D (5 bases). The clonotype originates from a man younger than 35 in good health. This CDR3 reads CASSEGRETQYF. In DNA form, the CDR3 reads TGTGCCAGCAGTGAAGGGAGGGAGACCCAGTACTTC.